Below, one TCR beta chain is given with its context. Its target is unknown. TCRdb's table, derived via immunoSEQ multiplex PCR, lists solely in-frame clones and lacks some. The data hold over 45,000 clones, with around 80% observed a single time. The entry originates in a study of a mutant IDH1 vaccine in newly diagnosed glioma. On the study more broadly: Earlier therapy was either radiotherapy, temozolomide, or both, and most got both. Overall study findings and caveats: Top peripheral T cell clonotype shifts appeared unrelated to pseudoprogression.

This CDR3 comprises 15 residues. Germline V gene sequence: CDR1 ENHRY, CDR2 SYGVKD. Specified time point: week 23, last vaccination. Vaccinated patients received 300 ug of mutant IDH1 20-mer peptide per dose, with topical imiquimod. New IDH1-mutant, ATRX-lost WHO grade 3 or 4 astrocytomas occurred in donors. The sequence was obtained from a man in his forties with glioma. The chain carries TRBV10-3 and TRBJ2-3; TRBD2 matches at 9 bases. The starting material was PBMCs, obtained from a glioma patient whose treatment included an IDH1 peptide vaccine. CDR3 nucleotides: TGTGCAATCCAGGCCTCTAGCGGGGTATTAGATACGCAGTATTTT. Translation gives CAIQASSGVLDTQYF.